Each of the 28 T cell receptor beta chains below was sequenced from the same sample in a study of blood T cell repertoires in COVID-19. Sequenced by immunoSEQ multiplex PCR; TCRdb stores in-frame clones only, minus some. Among fewer than 110,000 clones listed, roughly 90% were seen once. What was sequenced was peripheral blood. Every receptor here comes from a woman aged 55-69 years with acute or convalescent COVID-19.

The rearrangement links TRBV11-3 to TRBJ2-1; D unresolved. V lost 1 base to trimming and J lost 7 bases, with 5 bases between them. Per germline, CDR1 SGHNT and CDR2 YENEEA. This CDR3 has 12 residues. CDR3 coding DNA: TGTGCCAGCAGCTTAGGGCGGAATGAGCAGTTCTTC. Protein product: CASSLGRNEQFF.

V usage is TRBV7-6 and J usage is TRBJ1-3; a weak D match, TRBD1 (5 bases). The CDR3 runs 16 residues. CDR1 SGHVS and CDR2 FNYEAQ come from the germline V gene. The germline V and J ends were trimmed by 1 base and 2 bases, with 12 bases remaining between them. Here the CDR3 reads CASSLVGLGAGNTIYF. The CDR3 DNA reads TGTGCCAGCAGCTTAGTTGGCTTAGGGGCTGGAAACACCATATATTTT.

The CDR3 sequence: CASSQERQRPSYEQYF. The CDR3 nucleotides are TGTGCCAGCAGCCAAGAAAGGCAGCGGCCGTCCTACGAGCAGTACTTC. J is TRBJ2-7 and V is TRBV3-1 (or the pseudogene TRBV3-2), with a tentative D call TRBD2 (5 bases). Trimming removed 0 bases from V and 1 base from J, with 13 bases in between. CDR1 and CDR2 (germline): LGHDT, YNNKEL (reference sequence). The CDR3 consists of 16 residues.

This rearrangement joins TRBV5-1 to TRBJ2-1; D not certain. V gave up 4 bases and J gave up 6 bases, with 20 bases separating them. The CDR3 length is 16 residues. In germline, CDR1 is SGHRS, CDR2 YFSETQ. The CDR3 reads CASSPQAAGSSNEQFF. The CDR3 DNA is TGCGCCAGCAGCCCGCAGGCTGCAGGCAGCTCCAATGAGCAGTTCTTC.

The rearrangement uses TRBV7-3 and TRBJ2-1; TRBD1 aligns across 10 bases. The CDR3 extends over 16 amino acids. With 5 bases clipped from V and 9 bases from J, the junction kept 13 bases outside the gene matches. Germline V lookup: CDR1 SGHTA, CDR2 FQGTGA. CDR3 residues: CASSPAGTGVSGEQFF. Written as DNA, the CDR3 is TGTGCCAGCAGCCCAGCAGGGACAGGGGTTTCGGGTGAGCAGTTCTTC.

The CDR3 coding sequence is TGTGCCAGCAGCCAAGATTGGCTAGCGGTAAACACCGGGGAGCTGTTTTTT. Translation: CASSQDWLAVNTGELFF. The rearrangement links TRBV3-1 (or the pseudogene TRBV3-2) to TRBJ2-2; 7 nucleotides match TRBD2. Per the germline V gene, CDR1 is LGHDT and CDR2 is YNNKEL (reference sequence). The junction had 6 bases not matched to a gene; V was cut back by 0 bases and J by 2 bases. The CDR3 covers 17 residues.

The V and J genes are TRBV11-2 and TRBJ2-5; D is possibly TRBD2 (6 bases). Trimming removed 2 bases from V and 3 bases from J, with 19 bases in between. The CDR3 totals 17 residues. CDR1 SGHAT and CDR2 FQNNGV come from the germline V gene. The CDR3 sequence: CASSLLREWDWEETQYF. CDR3 sequence (DNA): TGTGCCAGCAGCTTATTACGGGAGTGGGATTGGGAAGAGACCCAGTACTTC.

V and J are TRBV7-9 and TRBJ1-5; D is unclear. The CDR3 is 15 residues long. V gave up 5 bases and J gave up 1 base, with 12 bases separating them. Looked up from germline, CDR1 is SEHNR and CDR2 is FQNEAQ (reference sequence). This CDR3 reads CASSPGGGSNQPQHF. Written as DNA, the CDR3 is TGTGCCAGCAGCCCGGGTGGTGGGAGCAATCAGCCCCAGCATTTT.

The V gene is TRBV12-5, the J gene TRBJ1-5, with D uncertain. V was pared by 8 bases and J by 0 bases, with 8 bases between. The germline V gene has CDR1 LGHNT and CDR2 FRNRAP. This CDR3 region has 13 residues. The CDR3 DNA sequence: TGTGCTAGTCAGGTTTATAGCAATCAGCCCCAGCATTTT. It yields the protein CASQVYSNQPQHF.

The V call is TRBV7-6, the J call TRBJ2-2; 11 bases align to TRBD2. The CDR3 extends over 16 amino acids. Germline CDR1 SGHVS, CDR2 FNYEAQ. Trimming took 4 bases from V and 3 from J; bases not matched to a gene: 4. CDR3 nucleotides: TGTGCCAGCAGCTCAGTAGCGGGAGGGGACACCGGGGAGCTGTTTTTT. As protein: CASSSVAGGDTGELFF.

The rearrangement links TRBV24-1 to TRBJ2-1; TRBD2 matches at 11 bases. The junction had 5 bases not matched to a gene; V was cut back by 12 bases and J by 8 bases. The CDR3 totals 12 residues. Germline V lookup: CDR1 KGHDR, CDR2 SFDVKD. CDR3 residues: CAVAGGPHEQFF. CDR3 in DNA: TGTGCCGTAGCGGGAGGGCCCCATGAGCAGTTCTTC.

In this sample, this clone turned up once. V gene TRBV24-1 combines with J gene TRBJ1-2, with D possibly being TRBD1 (5 bases). This CDR3 comprises 13 residues. Trimming shortened V by 4 bases and J by 4 bases, and 9 bases separated the two germline ends. Per germline, CDR1 KGHDR and CDR2 SFDVKD. CDR3 bases: TGTGCCACCAGTGACCAGGGAAGCTATGGCTACACCTTC. Translated: CATSDQGSYGYTF.

The CDR3 sequence is CASSQDPGDTEAFF. The CDR3 region has the DNA TGTGCCAGCAGCCAAGATCCAGGGGACACTGAAGCTTTCTTT. The J gene is TRBJ1-1, the V gene TRBV3-1 (or the pseudogene TRBV3-2), with a possible D match to TRBD1 (6 bases). From germline, CDR1 is LGHDT and CDR2 YNNKEL (reference sequence). The length of the CDR3 is 14 residues. V gave up 0 bases and J gave up 3 bases, with 8 bases separating them.

This chain uses TRBV28 with TRBJ1-1, with a weak D call TRBD1 (6 bases). CDR1 and CDR2 (germline): MDHEN, SYDVKM. CDR3 size: 14 residues. The V and J ends lost 7 bases and 0 bases respectively, with 12 bases between them. In DNA, the CDR3 is TGTGCCAGCACCTCGGGGGGCGTGAACACTGAAGCTTTCTTT. Translating it yields CASTSGGVNTEAFF.

The chain employs TRBV5-1 and TRBJ1-1; weak D call: TRBD1 (6 bases). CDR1 is SGHRS, CDR2 YFSETQ, per germline. The CDR3 consists of 15 residues. V lost 0 bases to trimming and J lost 0 bases, with 9 bases between them. The CDR3 loop is CASSLDTGMNTEAFF. The CDR3 DNA is TGCGCCAGCAGCTTGGATACAGGGATGAACACTGAAGCTTTCTTT.

The chain couples TRBV11-2 to TRBJ2-1; D gene uncertain. The CDR3 is made up of 12 amino acids. Trimming took 3 bases from V and 10 from J, leaving 10 bases between them. Germline-derived CDR1 and CDR2 are SGHAT and FQNNGV. In nucleotides, the CDR3 is TGTGCCAGCAGCTTGAGGCAATGGGAGCAGTTCTTC. It translates to CASSLRQWEQFF.

The chain employs TRBV6-5 and TRBJ2-7; D may be TRBD1 (6 bases). Trimming removed 2 bases at V and 5 bases at J, with 13 bases between. This CDR3 has 14 residues. From germline, CDR1 is MNHEY and CDR2 SVGAGI. CDR3 in DNA: TGTGCCAGCAGTTACCAAAACACAGGGAACGAGCAGTACTTC. Protein product: CASSYQNTGNEQYF.

The CDR3 protein is CASSPAATGSLGYTF. The CDR3 DNA reads TGTGCCAGCAGCCCAGCGGCGACAGGATCACTCGGCTACACCTTC. The gene calls are TRBV3-1 (or the pseudogene TRBV3-2) and TRBJ1-2, with D possibly TRBD1 on 6 matching bases. This CDR3 contains 15 residues. Trimming cost V 4 bases and J 8 bases, with 20 bases left between them. From germline, CDR1 is LGHDT and CDR2 YNNKEL (reference sequence).

The CDR3 DNA follows: TGTGCCAGCTCACCGATGACTAGCGGAAACAATGAGCAGTTCTTC. This codes for CASSPMTSGNNEQFF. The V gene is TRBV18, the J gene TRBJ2-1, with 9 bases lining up with TRBD2. This CDR3 has 15 residues. Germline loops: CDR1 KGHSH, CDR2 LQKENI. V lost 3 bases and J lost 5; bases outside the gene matches: 5.

The rearrangement links TRBV30 to TRBJ1-4; maybe TRBD1 (5 bases). V lost 3 bases and J 4 bases, leaving 15 bases between the germline ends. The CDR3 length is 15 residues. Germline V gene sequence: CDR1 GTSNPN, CDR2 SVGIG (reference sequence). CDR3 loop: CAWSRPGVLNEKLFF. The CDR3 DNA is TGTGCCTGGAGCCGCCCGGGGGTTCTTAATGAAAAACTGTTTTTT.

The CDR3 DNA is TGTGCCAGCAGTCAACCGACAGGGGGCACTGAAGCTTTCTTT. Its protein product is CASSQPTGGTEAFF. V gene TRBV6-6 combines with J gene TRBJ1-1; TRBD1 matches 9 bases. CDR1 MNHNY and CDR2 SVGAGI come from the germline V gene (reference sequence). The trim removed 5 bases at V and 4 bases at J, leaving 5 bases unmatched. The CDR3 contains 14 residues.

With regard to this clone: Other DNA variants within this sample encode the same CDR3. The gene calls are TRBV5-1 and TRBJ1-1; 8 bases align to TRBD1. Unmatched junction bases numbered 5, after V lost 4 bases and J lost 0 bases. Germline CDR1 reads SGHRS; CDR2 reads YFSETQ. The CDR3 is made up of 15 amino acids. The CDR3 DNA reads as TGCGCCAGCAGCCTCCGACAGGGGATGAACACTGAAGCTTTCTTT. Amino acids: CASSLRQGMNTEAFF. Full variable domain (missing parts from reference TRBV5-1 and TRBJ1-1): KAGVTQTPRYLIKTRGQQVTLSCSPISGHRSVSWYQQTPGQGLQFLFEYFSETQRNKGNFPGRFSGRQFSNSRSEMNVSTLELGDSALYLCASSLRQGMNTEAFFGQGTRLTVV.

This clone has a single count. The V call is TRBV11-3, the J call TRBJ2-7, with D possibly being TRBD2 (6 bases). The CDR3 sequence is 12 residues long. Trimming left V 2 bases short and J 9 bases short, with 11 bases between. Germline lookup yields CDR1 SGHNT and CDR2 YENEEA. The CDR3 region has the DNA TGTGCCAGCAGCTTATCCGGGAGCGCGCAGTACGTC. Protein sequence: CASSLSGSAQYV.

The CDR3 loop reads CASSIGSGLAQETQYF. CDR3 coding DNA: TGTGCCAGTAGTATCGGATCGGGTCTGGCACAAGAGACCCAGTACTTC. This chain joins TRBV19 and TRBJ2-5; D remains unclear. Germline loops: CDR1 LNHDA, CDR2 SQIVND (reference sequence). The CDR3 has 16 residues. V was pared by 3 bases and J by 2 bases, with 16 bases between.

This chain joins TRBV24-1 and TRBJ2-1, with 7 bases matching TRBD1. V gave up 3 bases and J gave up 3 bases; unmatched junction bases: 4. From germline, CDR1 is KGHDR and CDR2 SFDVKD. This CDR3 is built from 15 residues. The CDR3 bases are TGTGCCACCAGTGATCCCGGGACAGTCTACAATGAGCAGTTCTTC. This sequence encodes CATSDPGTVYNEQFF.

This sequence joins TRBV7-6 and TRBJ2-3, with TRBD2 matching over 7 bases. The CDR3 spans 17 residues. Per the germline V gene, CDR1 is SGHVS and CDR2 is FNYEAQ. V lost 4 bases and J lost 4; bases outside the gene matches: 14. Here the CDR3 reads CASSSSNGLDKADTQYF. The CDR3, as DNA: TGTGCCAGCAGCTCTTCTAACGGACTAGATAAAGCAGATACGCAGTATTTT.

The rearrangement joins TRBV7-9 to TRBJ1-1, with 7 bases that match TRBD1. The CDR3 is 15 residues long. Losses at the gene ends were 3 bases for V and 5 bases for J; bases not matched to a gene: 9. Germline-derived CDR1 and CDR2 are SEHNR and FQNEAQ (reference sequence). The CDR3 DNA follows: TGTGCCAGCAGCTTCTATCAGGGGGAGAGGACTGAAGCTTTCTTT. Translated: CASSFYQGERTEAFF.

The chain links TRBV5-1 to TRBJ1-1; D uncertain. Germline V gene lookup returns CDR1 SGHRS and CDR2 YFSETQ. This CDR3 is 14 amino acids long. V was clipped by 4 bases and J by 0 bases, with 10 bases between them. The CDR3 region has the DNA TGCGCCAGCAGCAATGATCTAATGAACACTGAAGCTTTCTTT. Translated: CASSNDLMNTEAFF.